Reported below is one T cell receptor beta chain. As yet, its antigen is unknown. The data originate from a study of T cell responses to AZD1222 COVID-19 vaccine. Study conclusions and caveats: Spike was spanned by vaccine-associated CD4 TCRs, which were dominant at 160-218 and 743-854. Scientists sampled the repertoires only once the peak T cell response had passed.

Sequenced by immunoSEQ multiplex PCR; TCRdb stores in-frame clones only, minus some. The sample holds some 150,000 clones; just over 90% are singletons and the top ten take roughly 3.8%. The clonotype originates from an adult in good health. Sample: peripheral blood, taken on day 0 of AZD1222 vaccination.

The CDR3 nucleotides read TGCGCCAGCAGCTTTTCTTCGACAGGGACTTACACTGAAGCTTTCTTT. Translation: CASSFSSTGTYTEAFF. The rearrangement joins TRBV5-1 to TRBJ1-1; 7 nucleotides agree with TRBD1. Trimming took 2 bases from V and 3 from J; bases not matched to a gene: 10. The CDR3 has 16 amino acids. Germline CDR1 and CDR2: SGHRS and YFSETQ. Full variable domain (outside the CDR3, taken from reference TRBV5-1 and TRBJ1-1): KAGVTQTPRYLIKTRGQQVTLSCSPISGHRSVSWYQQTPGQGLQFLFEYFSETQRNKGNFPGRFSGRQFSNSRSEMNVSTLELGDSALYLCASSFSSTGTYTEAFFGQGTRLTVV.